The 10 T cell receptor beta chains below all came from one sample that was sequenced in a study of identical twins. TCRdb re-called the 5' RACE reads with MiXCR, one entry per CDR3 protein. Of approximately 240,000 distinct CDR3 sequences listed, around 15% are singletons. Sequenced sample: memory (CD45RO+) T cells sorted from blood. These receptors all stem from a woman younger than 30 in good health.

This clonotype appeared a single time. CDR3 region: CSARRDEGQGNIQYF. The CDR3 nucleotides are TGCAGTGCTAGGAGGGATGAGGGACAGGGAAACATTCAGTACTTC. The V gene is TRBV20-1, the J gene TRBJ2-4; TRBD1 matches at 9 bases. Germline values: CDR1 DFQATT, CDR2 SNEGSKA (reference sequence). This CDR3 region has 15 residues. Losses at the gene ends were 3 bases for V and 6 bases for J; bases not matched to a gene: 9.

This clonotype was observed a few times. The chain is built from TRBV5-4 and TRBJ2-1; TRBD2 matches 9 bases. V was pared by 9 bases and J by 3 bases, with 13 bases of the junction left unmatched. The CDR3 consists of 16 residues. CDR1 SGHNT and CDR2 YYREEE come from the germline V gene (reference sequence). The CDR3 nucleotides are TGTGCCACCGAAGGAGGCGGGGGGGGTCTCTACAATGAGCAGTTCTTC. Translation gives CATEGGGGGLYNEQFF.

This clonotype was observed a handful of times. The V call is TRBV5-1, the J call TRBJ2-7; TRBD1 or TRBD2 may be the D gene (5 bases each). The CDR3 covers 15 residues. Germline CDR1 is SGHRS and CDR2 is YFSETQ. The V end was cut by 0 bases, the J end by 2 bases, with 12 bases between. CDR3 nucleotides: TGCGCCAGCAGCTTGGTTGGGACCGTGACCTACGAGCAGTACTTC. Translating it yields CASSLVGTVTYEQYF.

A few counts support this clonotype. The gene calls are TRBV6-6 and TRBJ2-1, with D perhaps TRBD2 (6 bases). From germline, CDR1 is MNHNY and CDR2 SVGAGI (reference sequence). Between the trimmed V and J ends, which lost 7 bases and 7 bases, there was a span of 8 bases. This CDR3 contains 11 residues. This CDR3 is CASTSANEQFF. The CDR3 DNA follows: TGTGCCAGCACTAGCGCTAATGAGCAGTTCTTC.

This clonotype has only a few counts. The gene calls are TRBV20-1 and TRBJ2-7, with D hard to call. Per germline, CDR1 DFQATT and CDR2 SNEGSKA (reference sequence). This CDR3 contains 8 residues. V was pared by 8 bases and J by 2 bases, with 1 base between. CDR3 nucleotides: TGCAGTACCTACGAGCAGTACTTC. It specifies CSTYEQYF.

This clonotype was counted only a few times. The gene calls are TRBV5-1 and TRBJ2-5; TRBD1 matches at 7 bases. The CDR3 length is 15 residues. CDR1 is SGHRS, CDR2 YFSETQ, per germline. V lost 4 bases to trimming and J lost 1 base; unmatched junction nucleotides: 7. The CDR3 loop is CASSPGTDLQETQYF. CDR3 nucleotides: TGCGCCAGCAGCCCCGGGACAGACCTCCAAGAGACCCAGTACTTC.

V and J are TRBV5-5 and TRBJ2-2; D is unclear. Germline CDR1 is SGHKS and CDR2 is YYEKEE (reference sequence). V was trimmed by 3 bases and J by 6 bases, leaving 9 bases between them. The CDR3 covers 13 residues. CDR3 residues: CASSWIPPGELFF. As DNA, the CDR3 is TGTGCCAGCAGCTGGATCCCCCCCGGGGAGCTGTTTTTT.

This clonotype was seen a handful of times. The chain employs TRBV5-1 and TRBJ2-6; D unresolved. Germline V gene sequence: CDR1 SGHRS, CDR2 YFSETQ. The CDR3 has 17 amino acids. V gave up 1 base and J gave up 0 bases, with 11 bases separating them. In nucleotides, the CDR3 is TGCGCCAGCAGCTTGCGGTCCACCAACTCTGGGGCCAACGTCCTGACTTTC. It translates to CASSLRSTNSGANVLTF.

The rearrangement joins TRBV4-2 to TRBJ1-1, with 8 nucleotides matching TRBD1. CDR1 and CDR2 (germline): LGHNA, YNFKEQ. V lost 0 bases, J lost 3 bases, and 3 bases stayed unmatched. The CDR3 is 15 amino acids. The CDR3 region is CASSQDWTGYTEAFF. The CDR3 DNA sequence: TGTGCCAGCAGCCAAGATTGGACAGGGTACACTGAAGCTTTCTTT.

J is TRBJ2-5 and V is TRBV12-3 or TRBV12-4; 7 bases match TRBD2. CDR3 length: 14 residues. Trimming at V came to 6 bases and at J to 7 bases, leaving 11 bases not matched to a gene. The chain's CDR3 is CASRDGTTGGTQYF. In nucleotides, the CDR3 is TGTGCCAGCAGGGACGGGACTACCGGAGGGACCCAGTACTTC.